This record covers a single T cell receptor beta chain. The antigen remains undetermined. The data derive from a study of shared clonotypes between healthy human individuals. Overall study context: The composition of the donors was a couple of women and a few men aged 18 to 49. CD4 naive and memory got three plates each, CD8 naive two, CD8 memory one. Study-level results: Naive subsets generally exceeded memory subsets in estimated richness. Sequencing of the sorted subsets was shown by rarefaction to be incomplete despite large depth.

Measured with immunoSEQ multiplex PCR; TCRdb has only the in-frame clones, and not every one. Among 2 million to 2.5 million clones listed, 85% to 95% were seen once. The germline V gene has CDR1 SQVTM and CDR2 ANQGSEA. This CDR3 is 14 amino acids long. V lost 5 bases and J 0 bases, leaving 12 bases between the germline ends. The sequence derives from a man aged 18 to 35 in good health. Some clones in this sample may be carry-over from other donors' samples. The material sequenced was naive CD4+ T cells from PBMCs. Subset meaning: CD45RA+ positively selected. J is TRBJ2-3 and V is TRBV29-1; D ambiguous. The CDR3 DNA is TGCAGCGTTAGACCCTTGACCAGCACAGATACGCAGTATTTT. Amino acid sequence: CSVRPLTSTDTQYF.